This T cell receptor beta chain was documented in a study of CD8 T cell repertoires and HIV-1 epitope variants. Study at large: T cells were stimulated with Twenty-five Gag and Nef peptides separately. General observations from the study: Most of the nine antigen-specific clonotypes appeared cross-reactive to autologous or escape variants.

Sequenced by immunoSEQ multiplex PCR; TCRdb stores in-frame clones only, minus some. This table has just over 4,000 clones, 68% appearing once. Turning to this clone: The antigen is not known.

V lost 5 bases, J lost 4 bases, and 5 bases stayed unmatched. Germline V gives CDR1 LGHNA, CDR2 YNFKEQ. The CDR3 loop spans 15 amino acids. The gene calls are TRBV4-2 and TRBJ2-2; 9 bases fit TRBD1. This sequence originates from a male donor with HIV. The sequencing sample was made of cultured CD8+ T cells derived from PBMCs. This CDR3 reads CASSSDRGGTGELFF. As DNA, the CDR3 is TGTGCCAGCAGCTCAGACAGGGGGGGCACCGGGGAGCTGTTTTTT.